These 15 T cell receptor beta chains were all obtained from the same sample, sequenced in a study of metastatic and nonmetastatic thyroid tumors. TCRdb reassembled clones from the PCR reads with MiXCR. The data contain some 20,000 clones, more than 9% of them seen just once; the ten biggest clones take up 5.5% to 7.5%. Each patient went into thyroid surgery without having received any treatment. Sequences were obtained from blood. These TCRs come from a male donor with papillary thyroid cancer or a benign thyroid nodule (not recorded which). Some clones in this sample may be carry-over from other donors' samples.

This clone was counted ten times or more. The chain has TRBV7-2 and TRBJ1-5, with 7 bases aligning to TRBD1. Germline V gene data show CDR1 as SGHTA and CDR2 as FQGNSA. This CDR3 contains 16 residues. Trimming at V came to 2 bases and at J to 0 bases, leaving 4 bases not matched to a gene. The CDR3 protein is CASSLSDRTSNQPQHF. CDR3 bases: TGTGCCAGCAGCTTATCGGACAGGACTAGCAATCAGCCCCAGCATTTT.

The chain has TRBV7-2 and TRBJ1-5, with D possibly matching TRBD1 (5 bases). Germline lookup yields CDR1 SGHTA and CDR2 FQGNSA. The germline V and J ends were trimmed by 4 bases and 5 bases, with 12 bases remaining between them. The CDR3 sequence is 14 residues long. CDR3 in DNA: TGTGCCAGCAGCTCAGTAGCGGGGGATCAGCCCCAGCATTTT. It translates to CASSSVAGDQPQHF.

The table lists this clone with many counts. V and J are TRBV9 and TRBJ2-2; 15 nucleotides agree with TRBD2. Germline CDR1 is SGDLS and CDR2 is YYNGEE. The CDR3 is 18 residues long. V shed 0 bases and J 7 bases; nucleotides not matched to a gene: 7. This CDR3 reads CASSVDARTSGRVGELFF. CDR3 in DNA: TGTGCCAGCAGCGTAGATGCAAGGACTAGCGGGAGGGTCGGGGAGCTGTTTTTT.

A few counts support this clone. DNA of the CDR3: TGTGCCAGCAGTTCCGACTTCCAGGGTCCCACGAATGAGCAGTTCTTC. This encodes CASSSDFQGPTNEQFF. The chain joins TRBV6-2 or TRBV6-3 to TRBJ2-1; tentative D call: TRBD1 (5 bases). V was pared by 4 bases and J by 7 bases, with 20 bases between. CDR3 length equals 16 residues. The germline CDR1 and CDR2 sequences are MNHEY and SVGEGT.

This clone was observed at least ten times. This chain links TRBV20-1 with TRBJ2-4; possible D gene TRBD1, 6 bases. There are 12 residues in the CDR3. Germline assignment: CDR1 DFQATT and CDR2 SNEGSKA (reference sequence). CDR3 nucleotides: TGCAGCTGGTCTGGGGGCTGGGACATTCAGTACTTC. This sequence encodes CSWSGGWDIQYF.

This clone was seen more than once but under ten times. This chain joins TRBV6-1 and TRBJ1-2; a weak D match, TRBD1 (5 bases). Germline V gene sequence: CDR1 MNHNS, CDR2 SASEGT. The germline V and J ends were trimmed by 2 bases and 4 bases, with 17 bases remaining between them. CDR3 size: 16 residues. For the CDR3, the DNA is TGTGCCAGCAGTGAACACGGGGGAGGCGGGAGCTATGGCTACACCTTC. It encodes CASSEHGGGGSYGYTF.

This clone was observed many times. The chain uses TRBV11-3 and TRBJ2-7, with D perhaps matching TRBD1 (6 bases). The CDR3 loop spans 14 amino acids. V lost 3 bases and J lost 0, with 9 bases in between. The V gene's germline CDR1 is SGHNT and CDR2 YENEEA. CDR3 nucleotides: TGTGCCAGCAGCTTGGACAGAAACTCCTACGAGCAGTACTTC. This codes for CASSLDRNSYEQYF.

The rearrangement links TRBV11-2 to TRBJ2-7, with D uncertain. The CDR3 contains 12 residues. The V and J ends lost 6 bases and 2 bases respectively, with 8 bases between them. Germline CDR1 and CDR2: SGHAT and FQNNGV. CDR3 sequence (DNA): TGTGCCAGCAGTCTATACACCTACGAGCAGTACTTC. This encodes CASSLYTYEQYF.

This clone was seen many times. The rearrangement links TRBV12-3 or TRBV12-4 to TRBJ1-3; D is ambiguous. The CDR3 contains 13 residues. V gave up 6 bases and J gave up 7 bases, with 13 bases separating them. CDR3 coding DNA: TGTGCCAGCAGCCTCATTTTAGGGAACACCATATATTTT. Translation: CASSLILGNTIYF.

This clone has only a few counts. The gene calls are TRBV5-4 and TRBJ1-1; the match to TRBD1 covers 8 bases. V lost 1 base and J lost 4; bases outside the gene matches: 12. The CDR3 length is 17 residues. The germline CDR1 and CDR2 sequences are SGHNT and YYREEE (reference sequence). The CDR3 DNA is TGTGCCAGCAGCTTGCGCTTGACAGGGGCTGCTGGCACTGAAGCTTTCTTT. Amino acid sequence: CASSLRLTGAAGTEAFF.

The chain combines TRBV29-1 with TRBJ2-3, with 8 bases fitting TRBD2. This CDR3 spans 15 amino acids. Germline V gives CDR1 SQVTM, CDR2 ANQGSEA. Trimming removed 7 bases from V and 0 bases from J; junction bases left unmatched: 9. As DNA, the CDR3 is TGCAGCGCTGAGGAACTAGCGGCGAGCACAGATACGCAGTATTTT. It translates to CSAEELAASTDTQYF.

Relative to its sample, this clone is medium-sized. The J gene is TRBJ2-2, the V gene TRBV10-1; 7 nucleotides agree with TRBD1. V gave up 5 bases and J gave up 2 bases; unmatched junction bases: 5. Germline V CDR1 and CDR2: WNHNN, SYGVQD (reference sequence). The CDR3 consists of 15 residues. The DNA of the CDR3 is TGCGCCAGCAGTAAGGGACAGTTTAACACCGGGGAGCTGTTTTTT. This translates into CASSKGQFNTGELFF.

In this sample, this clone turned up a few times. V and J are TRBV6-9 and TRBJ2-7; no firm D call. The V and J ends lost 6 bases and 1 base respectively, with 4 bases between them. The CDR3 is 11 amino acids. Germline CDR1 MNHGY, CDR2 SVAAGI. CDR3 residues: CASRDSYEQYF. The CDR3 DNA sequence: TGTGCCAGCAGAGATTCCTACGAGCAGTACTTC.

This clone is deemed medium-sized. The rearrangement joins TRBV6-2 or TRBV6-3 to TRBJ2-1, with no clear D. The CDR3 loop spans 11 amino acids. V dropped 9 bases and J dropped 3 bases, with 6 bases sitting between them. Germline CDR1 and CDR2: MNHEY and SVGEGT. The CDR3 here is CASSLYNEQFF. The CDR3 region has the DNA TGTGCCAGTTCCCTCTACAATGAGCAGTTCTTC.

This clone was recorded only once. The V and J genes are TRBV4-2 and TRBJ2-1; 9 nucleotides line up with TRBD2. Per germline, CDR1 LGHNA and CDR2 YNFKEQ. The ends lost 8 bases at V and 5 bases at J; junction bases unmatched: 7. The CDR3 spans 14 residues. The CDR3 here is CASHLAGKNNEQFF. The CDR3 DNA is TGTGCCAGCCATCTAGCGGGGAAAAACAATGAGCAGTTCTTC.